This note documents a single T cell receptor beta chain sequence. What this receptor recognizes is not known. Base qualities are missing; no much larger clone stands one base away. Peripheral blood CD8+ and CD4+ T cells from healthy donors, Susac syndrome patients and multiple sclerosis patients were profiled by high-throughput TCR beta sequencing. Healthy donors were included as age- and sex-matched controls. Bulk CD8+ and CD4+ T cells were purified magnetically by negative isolation, whereas CD8+ TEMRA cells were enriched by FACS. Blood was collected in EDTA tubes and processed within 24 hours, with PBMCs isolated through density gradient centrifugation. PBMCs intended for TCR sequencing were cryopreserved in liquid nitrogen and thawed later in a water bath at 37 degrees C. A purity of at least 90% was achieved for sorted or isolated CD4+, CD8+ and CD8+ TEMRA cells. These data are taken from a study of CD8 T cells in Susac syndrome (dated by TCRdb to about 2019). Context from the whole study: The study used repertoire sequencing to test whether antigen drove CD8+ T cell activation and differentiation in Susac syndrome.

RNA was extracted using the RNeasy kit, and about 0.45 to 1 ug of the RNA was reverse transcribed with random hexamers. TCR beta CDR3 regions were amplified with the immunoSEQ multiplex PCR assay covering 54 Vbeta and 13 Jbeta segments. PCR amplification bias was corrected using a synthetic template baseline for primer optimization and computational correction. Per the source publication's procedure: Reads were annotated to V, D and J genes per IMGT and analyzed with immunoSEQ Analyzer, keeping only productive sequences. Clonality was computed as one minus Shannon entropy normalized by log2 of the number of productive unique sequences. Public and private clones were assessed among the 100 most prevalent clones of each patient and control. Susac-specific clones were defined as absent from healthy and MS cohorts, 850 to 1,300 published viral clones and other ImmuneACCESS disease sequences. Through fastp at Q25 and MiXCR, TCRdb rebuilt clones from the public reads, retaining in-frame beta chains. CDR3 protein sequences are deduplicated, and each keeps its most common genes and DNA. The V and J calls, along with clone size, are taken from TCRdb and not from the paper's own processing. This sample holds about 200,000 distinct CDR3 sequences; roughly 94% were observed only once. Approximately 0.094% of the sample is held by the ten biggest clonotypes.

The germline V gene specifies SQVTM as CDR1 and ANQGSEA as CDR2. The cysteine opens and the phenylalanine closes a CDR3 of 12 amino acids. CDR3 DNA is the only sequence kept; it has 36 bases, read in frame from the first base. A distance of 10 bases separates the germline ends of V and J, which lose 3 bases and 5 bases respectively. Study-level results and caveats: The study acknowledged that relatively few individuals were included in the TCR sequencing and HLA analysis.

The sequence came from a human donor in good health. The sample consisted of CD4+ T cells from PBMCs. Recombination connected TRBV29-1 to TRBJ2-5; TRBD2 is perhaps the D gene, given 5 matching bases. CDR3 region: CSVESGLETQYF. DNA sequence: TGCAGCGTTGAGTCAGGACTTGAGACCCAGTACTTC.